A single T cell receptor (beta chain) is shown here with its context. It has no known antigen specificity. No per-base quality is available; no much larger clone lies one base away. The immunoSEQ Assay, a bias-controlled multiplex PCR, was used to amplify TCRbeta CDR3 regions from genomic DNA. The authors' pipeline ran thus. The number of nucleated cells in each sample was estimated from the amplification of reference gene primers within the assay. Sequence reads were collapsed and filtered to measure the absolute abundance of every unique TCRbeta CDR3 rearrangement. For each sample, productive Simpson clonality was calculated as the square root of Simpson's diversity index over productive rearrangements. The table comes from immuneACCESS by way of TCRdb, which keeps in-frame sequences with V and J called. Part of the clones is missing from these tables; in studies checked, under half for an unresolved V gene and the rest for unknown reasons. That table furnishes V, J and clone size, whereas the DNA furnished D and trimming. For this sample the table gives several thousand clones, of which around 89% were detected only once. The ten largest make up 8.5% of the sample.

The V end gives up 6 bases and the J end 5 bases, leaving 6 bases in the junction not matched to a gene. From its cysteine to its phenylalanine, the CDR3 spans 13 amino acids. The DNA shown is the 39-base CDR3, in frame from base 1. CDR1 and CDR2 were assigned from the germline V gene as SNHLY and FYNNEI. Each collaborating institution followed its own protocols to collect whole blood in K2EDTA tubes. Collaborator samples were shipped for TCRbeta analysis as frozen whole blood, isolated PBMCs, or DNA extracted from either sample type. The entry originates in a study of blood T cell repertoires in COVID-19 (dated by TCRdb to the early 2020s). For context, the study as a whole: Collaborator samples came from the United States, Italy and Spain and covered acute and convalescent phases of COVID-19. The material from the prospective study consisted of cDNA or gDNA derived from T cells, B-cell-depleted T cells, or PBMCs. Deeply sampled blood TCRbeta repertoires from subjects exposed to, actively infected with, or recovered from COVID-19 were included in the dataset. The repertoires were released in a freely available public database intended as a resource for research on the immune response to SARS-CoV-2. The samples were drawn from the first 160 participants of the ongoing ImmuneRACE study and from over 950 subjects provided by 6 global collaborators. The sample metadata nearly always contained a de-identified subject ID, COVID-19 status, age in years and sex. HLA class I and class II types, where available, came from metadata supplied by the sample provider rather than from assay-based typing. Study-wide conclusions, independent of this receptor: The amount of clinical and demographic metadata varied by source and participant and was provided uncurated.

The source of this sequence is a human donor in a cohort sampled during active COVID-19. The donor label of this sample is uncertain. The V and J genes are TRBV2 and TRBJ2-5; 7 central bases correspond to TRBD1. The sample comprised peripheral blood. This receptor carries the CDR3 CASRAQGEETQYF. The DNA is as follows: TGTGCCAGCAGGGCCCAGGGGGAGGAGACCCAGTACTTC.